This T cell receptor beta chain stems from a study of cytomegalovirus exposure and HLA in healthy donors listed by TCRdb under 2017. Notes on the research overall: An earlier analysis of approximately 640 of the donors reported more than 250 Gb of sequence data and some 100 million unique TCR beta sequences from 150 million to 200 million T cells. HLA typing included class I and class II loci at four-digit resolution. Roughly 300 gigabases of sequencing data and 70 million to 85 million unique TCR sequences were included in an early release covering 550 to 650 HLA-typed donors. Typing coverage varied by locus: roughly 620-640 donors for A, B, C, DRB1 and DQB1; more than 500 for DQA1; nearly 610 for DPA1; roughly 450 for DPB1. Among 398 genotyped donors of the cohort, an average of around 240,000 unique TCR beta nucleotide sequences were sequenced per donor, about a sixth of them non-productive. Using immunosequencing, the study profiled T cell repertoires from about 620 subjects and related those repertoires to cytomegalovirus serostatus. A separate validation cohort of approximately 130 different subjects was used in addition to the roughly 670-subject first cohort. Because of strong linkage in the cohort, roughly five DR-DQ haplotypes were treated as single units for association and clustering. In an earlier analysis of roughly 580 of the donors, high-throughput TCR beta sequencing was used to judge whether each TCR beta V gene segment behaved as functional or pseudogenic. Of the roughly 400 genotyped donors, less than 90% were placed in the genetic ancestry cluster associated with self-reported Caucasian donors. A later genetic analysis took genome-wide SNP genotypes for about 55% of the 666 donors and used that subset as a discovery cohort. All discovery cohort repertoires had been generated on a single sequencing platform. In the later analysis, no new phenotypic data were used to find candidate immune exposures; instead, reliance was placed on TCR beta sequences and their occurrence across donors. The aim of the study was to test whether cataloging public T cell receptors could identify signatures of past pathogen exposure. Donor age, sex, ethnicity and CMV serostatus were collected together with the repertoire data. To study patterns of TCR occurrence, a later analysis re-analyzed previously published TCR beta repertoires from under 750 donors and added high-resolution HLA genotyping. High-throughput TCR immunosequencing, statistical association of individual TCRs with disease status, and machine learning were combined to predict cytomegalovirus infection status.

This clone was counted a few times. Its antigen has not been determined. Base quality data are lacking; no much larger clone is found one base away. The receptor library was made with the immunoSEQ multiplex PCR assay. The multiplex PCR relied on a mix of 60 forward primers for TCR Vbeta segments and 13 reverse primers for TCR Jbeta segments. The CDR3 region of rearranged TCR beta genes was amplified from genomic DNA by a multiplex PCR assay. The Illumina HiSeq System was used to sequence the amplified TCR beta libraries as 87-base-pair reads. For the original study's pipeline: In a later analysis, roughly 80 million unique TCR beta chains were counted across the 500 to 850 repertoires, and roughly 10 million of these chains were shared by at least two donors. A nearest-neighbor algorithm error-corrected the raw reads and collapsed the reads into unique sequences, merging closely related sequences to remove PCR and sequencing errors. Alignment of CDR3 sequences to IMGT reference sequences was used to assign V, D and J gene segments. For a sequence to be retained, a match of at least six nucleotides was required to both a V gene segment and a J gene segment. A rearrangement counted as productive if the CDR3 had no stop codons and remained in frame with V and J, and every other rearrangement counted as non-productive. CDR3 was defined according to IMGT convention as the region running from the second conserved V-encoded cysteine to the conserved J-encoded phenylalanine. In an earlier analysis of just under 600 of the donors, sequences lacking an unambiguous match to a single V gene segment were excluded. An earlier analysis of a few hundred of the donors called V segments functional above 56.7% productive rearrangements and segregating when the between-donor standard deviation exceeded 5%. A statistical classification framework was built for diagnosing cytomegalovirus status from the catalog of TCR beta chain sequences. In a later analysis, V and J genes were assigned by comparing TCR nucleotide sequences against IMGT/GENE-DB human TR gene sequences. A later analysis assigned CDR3 sequences and most-parsimonious VDJ recombination scenarios with the TCRdist pipeline. In a later analysis, each TCR beta chain was defined by its CDR3 amino acid sequence together with its V-gene family, and reads lacking a unique V-gene family were excluded. As a way to deal with suspected cross-contamination and a sequencing artifact, a later analysis dropped over 550 nucleotide sequences that were highly shared and had low generation probability. For each public chain, a later analysis derived a clonal expansion index from normalized ranks of inferred template counts within each repertoire. In a later analysis, generation probabilities were computed using a VDJ recombination model fitted to out-of-frame rearrangements, and the results were checked against IGoR. A later analysis scored TCR-TCR, TCR-HLA and TCR-CMV co-occurrence with hypergeometric tests, applying a repertoire-size bias correction to TCR pairs. A later analysis estimated false discovery rates by permuting HLA or CMV assignments 20 times. In a later analysis, co-occurring TCRs were grouped using DBSCAN, and TCRdist sequence similarity was added for clustering within HLA-allele-positive subsets. Repertoires with fewer than 30,000 or more than 120,000 public chains, plus five repertoires with anomalous nucleotide sharing, were excluded from co-occurrence clustering. This is the immuneACCESS table as TCRdb keeps it, with only in-frame sequences that have V and J called. A part of the clones is gone; compared with another copy, unresolved V genes explain less than half, and the rest is unexplained. V, J and clone size are taken as reported in that table, and D and trimming were inferred from the DNA itself. The sample profile shows fewer than 140,000 clones; 60% to 80% of them were found once. Of the sample, 2.5% falls within the top ten clones.

Looking up the germline V gene (reference sequence) yields CDR1 SEHNR and CDR2 FQNEAQ. V drops 5 bases and J drops 4 bases, leaving 17 bases in between. CDR3 length: 15 amino acids, cysteine to phenylalanine. The retained sequence is limited to the CDR3, 45 bases, with the frame set at the first base. Broad study findings and their caveats: Compared with equally common non-associated chains, HLA-associated TCR beta chains in a later analysis were more clonally expanded and had lower generation probabilities. Most TCR sequences were observed very rarely across donors, whereas some public TCRs were present in many individuals. When HLA alleles, especially DR and DQ, strongly co-occurred, TCR associations were difficult to assign to individual alleles. In a later analysis, some 17,000 TCR beta sequences were associated with specific HLA alleles at a false discovery rate of 0.05. Because HLA typing was unavailable for some donors at each locus, only the typed subset was used in association tests. In vitro tests confirmed that a few of the cytomegalovirus-associated TCR beta chains recognize cytomegalovirus antigens. In a later analysis, several top co-occurrence clusters were reported to appear linked to parvovirus B19, influenza, CMV and Epstein-Barr virus. This cohort had only TCR beta chains sequenced, and the lack of alpha or paired-chain data limited which features could be detected. According to a later genetic analysis, donors in an Asian-associated ancestry cluster had fewer N-insertions in productive TCRs than the approximately 690-donor mean. Most CMV-associated TCR beta chains appeared to be HLA-restricted in a later analysis, and the HLA associations seemed to be driven largely by CMV exposure. Broadly in line with IMGT annotations, most TCR beta V segments showed up in productive rearrangements about 87% or about 30% of the time in an earlier analysis of 587 of the donors. A later analysis found that TCR association rates varied across HLA loci, with DRB1 alleles showing the most associated TCRs and HLA-C alleles the fewest. Cytomegalovirus status was reported to be diagnosed by the classifier with high specificity and sensitivity in both the original and validation cohorts. Presence/absence analyses assumed roughly uniform sequencing depth across donors, an assumption that may not hold. An association between a missense DCLRE1C variant and V-gene and J-gene trimming of TCR beta chains was found in a later genetic analysis and replicated in an independent cohort. A total of some 180 TCR beta chains were listed by the study as associated with cytomegalovirus. CMV serostatus was the only immune exposure information available for the cohort. Correlated functional status among segregating V segments might reflect linkage disequilibrium, but an unknown experimental factor could not be ruled out. A further reported finding was that TCR beta sequences accurately predicted the HLA-A and HLA-B alleles for most subjects in the first cohort. Because counts were too low, under 20 rarely observed V segments, including chromosome 9 orphons, were left out of the earlier analysis of about 620 of the donors. Some IMGT-functional V segments, including TRBV6-2 and TRBV6-3, could not be distinguished by the 87-base-pair reads and were therefore excluded. The authors suggested that the approach could potentially be extended to other disease states and immunological phenotypes. A cluster of highly shared sequence variants was judged likely to be a technical artifact of the sequencing pipeline.

The cohort consisted of some 730 healthy bone marrow donors. At the time of sampling, all cohort members were nominally healthy, though unrecorded immune exposures were likely present. The donor was CMV seronegative and belonged to the group of several hundred seronegative cohort members. A peripheral blood sample was provided by each donor, and peripheral blood mononuclear cells were used for TCR beta sequencing. Genomic DNA was extracted from the blood cell samples with the Qiagen DNeasy Blood Extraction Kit. This TCR derives from a man aged 40-49 years in good health and CMV-seronegative. The V and J genes are TRBV7-9 and TRBJ1-1; the D gene is perhaps TRBD1, on 5 matching bases. What was sequenced was PBMCs. The CDR3 region reads CASSGISGARTEAFF. The bases are TGTGCCAGCAGCGGTATTAGTGGGGCTCGCACTGAAGCTTTCTTT.